The 13 T cell receptor beta chains presented below share a single source sample, sequenced in a study of naive and memory T cell subsets. Findings of the study overall: Naive repertoires, especially CD8, held a few larger clonotypes, possibly memory cells re-expressing CD45RA.

An equimolar mix of two oligonucleotides served as the beta constant-region primer for TRBC1 and TRBC2. Ligated cDNA was amplified by four rounds of PCR with nested alpha and beta constant-region primers and SP2. MiXCR was run by TCRdb on the UMI-ligation and nested PCR reads, yielding one entry per CDR3 protein. The sample lists about 150,000 distinct CDR3 sequences; approximately 24% were seen once. No antigen has been assigned to these receptors. The sequenced sample was naive CD4+ T cells from blood. These receptors came from a human donor in good health.

The chain employs TRBV28 and TRBJ2-3; 8 bases match TRBD2. V trimming: 3 bases; J trimming: 1 base; junction bases outside the gene matches: 3. Germline CDR1 MDHEN, CDR2 SYDVKM. The length of the CDR3 is 15 residues. For the CDR3, the DNA is TGTGCCAGCAGTTTCCCACTAGCGGGCACAGATACGCAGTATTTT. This codes for CASSFPLAGTDTQYF.

The chain links TRBV20-1 to TRBJ2-3; 12 bases fit TRBD2. Losses at the gene ends were 5 bases for V and 7 bases for J; bases not matched to a gene: 19. CDR3 length: 18 residues. CDR1 is DFQATT and CDR2 is SNEGSKA in the germline V gene (reference sequence). The CDR3 DNA reads as TGCAGTGCTCCCCGGACCCGATCACTAGCGGGAGGCAGAAATACGCAGTATTTT. Translated, it gives CSAPRTRSLAGGRNTQYF.

This clonotype was counted only a few times. The chain combines TRBV29-1 with TRBJ2-7; 8 bases line up with TRBD1. V lost 6 bases, J lost 2 bases, and 6 bases stayed unmatched. Germline lookup yields CDR1 SQVTM and CDR2 ANQGSEA. The CDR3 extends over 13 amino acids. The CDR3 region is CSVPGQGTYEQYF. DNA of the CDR3: TGCAGCGTCCCCGGACAGGGAACCTACGAGCAGTACTTC.

The sample holds a few counts of this clonotype. The chain employs TRBV28 and TRBJ2-7; no clear D gene. V lost 7 bases and J lost 5, with 12 bases in between. Germline lookup yields CDR1 MDHEN and CDR2 SYDVKM. The CDR3 runs to 12 residues. CDR3 protein: CASTQRVNEQYF. In DNA form, the CDR3 reads TGTGCCAGCACTCAAAGGGTAAACGAGCAGTACTTC.

This clonotype has a handful of counts. The chain combines TRBV29-1 with TRBJ2-5, with TRBD2 as a possible D gene (6 bases). V was trimmed by 5 bases and J by 2 bases, leaving 9 bases between them. The CDR3 extends over 12 amino acids. CDR1 and CDR2 from the germline V gene are SQVTM and ANQGSEA. Here the CDR3 DNA reads TGCAGCGTTCGAAGCGGGCAAGAGACCCAGTACTTC. This encodes CSVRSGQETQYF.

This chain connects TRBV28 to TRBJ2-5; D might be TRBD2 (5 bases). The V gene lost 4 bases and the J gene lost 3 bases, with 12 bases spanning the gap. CDR3 size: 14 residues. The germline CDR1 and CDR2 sequences are MDHEN and SYDVKM. This chain's CDR3 is CASSWGVFEETQYF. DNA for the CDR3: TGTGCCAGCAGTTGGGGAGTATTTGAAGAGACCCAGTACTTC.

The chain uses TRBV28 and TRBJ1-1, with 7 bases aligning to TRBD1. The CDR3 spans 13 residues. Trimming cost V 9 bases and J 3 bases; bases outside gene matches: 7. Germline V gives CDR1 MDHEN, CDR2 SYDVKM. The chain's CDR3 is CASNRGGDTEAFF. DNA of the CDR3: TGTGCCAGTAACAGGGGCGGGGACACTGAAGCTTTCTTT.

This clonotype was detected only a few times. The V call is TRBV6-6, the J call TRBJ1-3; D ambiguous. The CDR3 is 16 amino acids. Germline CDR1 and CDR2: MNHNY and SVGAGI (reference sequence). V lost 5 bases and J lost 0, with 14 bases in between. CDR3 DNA sequence: TGTGCCAGCAGTCGAGGGATCGACTCCTCTGGAAACACCATATATTTT. It specifies CASSRGIDSSGNTIYF.

This clonotype came up a few times. The gene calls are TRBV11-2 and TRBJ1-2; D is possibly TRBD1 (5 bases). The ends were cut back, 1 base at V and 4 bases at J, with 7 bases in the middle. The CDR3 spans 13 residues. In germline, CDR1 is SGHAT, CDR2 FQNNGV. As DNA, the CDR3 is TGTGCCAGCAGCTTAGGGGGCACCTATGGCTACACCTTC. This translates into CASSLGGTYGYTF.

This clonotype showed up just a few times. This rearrangement joins TRBV29-1 to TRBJ1-3, with D hard to call. This CDR3 has 13 amino acids. Germline loops: CDR1 SQVTM, CDR2 ANQGSEA. Trimming took 7 bases from V and 0 from J, leaving 10 bases between them. CDR3 amino acids: CSAHTLSGNTIYF. The CDR3 nucleotides read TGCAGCGCTCACACTCTCTCTGGAAACACCATATATTTT.

The rearrangement joins TRBV6-5 to TRBJ2-2, with D unclear. The CDR3 sequence is 13 residues long. Looked up from germline, CDR1 is MNHEY and CDR2 is SVGAGI. Trimming stripped 6 bases from V and 6 bases from J, with 11 bases between. The CDR3 region is CASSQQYPGELFF. The CDR3 DNA is TGTGCCAGCAGCCAGCAGTATCCCGGGGAGCTGTTTTTT.

The sample holds many counts of this clonotype. The chain links TRBV25-1 to TRBJ2-5; possibly TRBD1 for D (6 bases). The germline V gene encodes CDR1 MGHDK and CDR2 SYGVNS. CDR3 length: 14 residues. Deletions cut 3 bases from V and 6 bases from J, with 14 bases between. This CDR3 reads CASSDHRVFQTQYF. CDR3 DNA sequence: TGTGCCAGCAGTGACCACAGGGTTTTTCAGACCCAGTACTTC.

The chain carries TRBV20-1 and TRBJ1-5; D gene unclear. CDR1 is DFQATT, CDR2 SNEGSKA, per germline (reference sequence). Trimming pared 6 bases from V and 3 bases from J, leaving 12 bases between. The CDR3 consists of 13 residues. The CDR3 region is CSATTPSNQPQHF. Written as DNA, the CDR3 is TGCAGTGCCACGACACCATCCAATCAGCCCCAGCATTTT.